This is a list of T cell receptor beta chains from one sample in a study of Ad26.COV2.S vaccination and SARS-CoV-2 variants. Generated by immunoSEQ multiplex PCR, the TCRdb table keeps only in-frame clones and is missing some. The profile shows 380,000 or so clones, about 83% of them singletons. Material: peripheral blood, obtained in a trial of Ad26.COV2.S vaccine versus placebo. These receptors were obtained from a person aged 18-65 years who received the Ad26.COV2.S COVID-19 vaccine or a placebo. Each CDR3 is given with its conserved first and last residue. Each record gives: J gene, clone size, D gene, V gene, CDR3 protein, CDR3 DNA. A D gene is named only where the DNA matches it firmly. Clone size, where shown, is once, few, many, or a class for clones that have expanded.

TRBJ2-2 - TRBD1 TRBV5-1 CASRRTGSTGELFF TGCGCCAGCAGACGGACAGGGTCCACCGGGGAGCTGTTTTTT
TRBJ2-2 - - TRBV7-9 CAGTRQDTGELFF TGTGCCGGAACCCGACAGGACACCGGGGAGCTGTTTTTT
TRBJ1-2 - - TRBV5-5 CASSLGPSRGYTF TGTGCCAGCAGCTTGGGCCCCTCTCGGGGCTACACCTTC
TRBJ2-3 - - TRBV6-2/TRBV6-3 CASSYSPDTQYF TGTGCCAGCAGTTACTCTCCAGATACGCAGTATTTT
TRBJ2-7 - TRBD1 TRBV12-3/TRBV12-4 CASSYRDRTPSDF TGTGCCAGCAGTTACCGGGACAGGACCCCCTCGGACTTC
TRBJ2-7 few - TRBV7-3 CASSPFPGGSYEQYF TGTGCCAGCAGCCCCTTTCCAGGGGGGTCCTACGAGCAGTACTTC
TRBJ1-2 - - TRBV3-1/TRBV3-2 CASSPSRQGPGYTF TGTGCCAGCAGCCCGTCAAGGCAGGGACCTGGCTACACCTTC
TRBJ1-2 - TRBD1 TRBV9 CASSPGQGNYGYTF TGTGCCAGCAGCCCCGGACAGGGAAACTATGGCTACACCTTC
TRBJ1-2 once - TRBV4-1 CASSQVEGSPNLYGYTF TGCGCCAGCAGCCAAGTTGAGGGCAGCCCGAATCTCTATGGCTACACCTTC
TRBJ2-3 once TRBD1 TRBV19 CASNLVQGDTQYF TGTGCCAGTAATCTAGTACAGGGGGATACGCAGTATTTT
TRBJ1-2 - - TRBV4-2 CASSQEVPGTYGYTF TGTGCCAGCAGCCAAGAGGTCCCGGGAACCTATGGCTACACCTTC
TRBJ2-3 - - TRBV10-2 CASGLLSTDTQYF TGCGCCAGCGGATTACTTAGCACAGATACGCAGTATTTT
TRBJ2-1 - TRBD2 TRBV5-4 CASSLAPGGLNEQFF TGTGCCAGCAGCTTGGCCCCGGGGGGGTTAAATGAGCAGTTCTTC
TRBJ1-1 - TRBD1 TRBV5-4 CASSPLDRGEDTEAFF TGTGCCAGCAGCCCCTTAGACAGGGGCGAAGACACTGAAGCTTTCTTT
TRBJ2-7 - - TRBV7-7 CASSFRWQYF TGTGCCAGCAGCTTCAGGTGGCAGTACTTC
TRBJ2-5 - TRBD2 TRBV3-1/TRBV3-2 CASSRGTSGSFETQYF TGTGCCAGCAGCCGCGGGACTAGCGGGAGTTTTGAGACCCAGTACTTC
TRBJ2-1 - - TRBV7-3 CASSFFVDKGGRSEQFF TGTGCCAGCAGCTTCTTTGTTGATAAGGGGGGCCGGTCTGAGCAGTTCTTC
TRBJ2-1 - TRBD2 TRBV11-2 CASSFWLAGGVDNEQFF TGTGCCAGCAGCTTCTGGCTAGCGGGGGGGGTCGACAATGAGCAGTTCTTC
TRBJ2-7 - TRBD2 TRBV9 CASSVDVGGPIYEQYF TGTGCCAGCAGCGTAGATGTGGGAGGGCCTATATACGAGCAGTACTTC
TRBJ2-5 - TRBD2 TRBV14 CASSPGTSGRRETQYF TGTGCCAGCAGCCCCGGGACTAGCGGGAGACGGGAGACCCAGTACTTC
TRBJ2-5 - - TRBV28 CASSLGRIQETQYF TGTGCCAGCAGTTTAGGACGGATCCAAGAGACCCAGTACTTC
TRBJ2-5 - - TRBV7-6 CASSPTPGPQETQYF TGTGCCAGCAGCCCAACCCCGGGACCCCAAGAGACCCAGTACTTC
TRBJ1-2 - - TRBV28 CASSLRGGGYTF TGTGCCAGCAGTCTCCGGGGGGGAGGCTACACCTTC
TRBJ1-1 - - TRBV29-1 CSVEDLGATEAFF TGCAGCGTTGAAGATCTAGGGGCTACTGAAGCTTTCTTT
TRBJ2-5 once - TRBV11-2 CASSPNSLAETQYF TGTGCCAGCAGCCCGAACAGCCTAGCGGAGACCCAGTACTTC
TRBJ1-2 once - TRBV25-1 CASSEFGYGYTF TGTGCCAGCAGTGAATTCGGGTATGGCTACACCTTC
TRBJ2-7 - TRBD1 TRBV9 CASSAGQGGYEQYF TGTGCCAGCAGCGCCGGACAGGGAGGTTACGAGCAGTACTTC
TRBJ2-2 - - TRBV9 CASSDREYTGELFF TGTGCCAGCAGCGACCGGGAGTACACCGGGGAGCTGTTTTTT
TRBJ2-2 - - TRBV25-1 CASNTGQWGTGELFF TGTGCCAGCAACACCGGCCAGTGGGGGACCGGGGAGCTGTTTTTT
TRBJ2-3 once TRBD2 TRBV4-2 CASSQDLVSGVDTQYF TGTGCCAGCAGCCAAGATTTAGTTAGCGGGGTTGATACGCAGTATTTT
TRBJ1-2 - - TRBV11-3 CASSLDRTGRKGYTF TGTGCCAGCAGCTTAGATCGAACAGGGCGAAAAGGCTACACCTTC
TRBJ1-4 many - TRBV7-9 CASSLGMGGPNEKLFF TGTGCCAGCAGCTTAGGGATGGGAGGTCCTAATGAAAAACTGTTTTTT
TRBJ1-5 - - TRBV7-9 CASSQGPYSNQPQHF TGTGCCAGCAGCCAGGGGCCTTATAGCAATCAGCCCCAGCATTTT
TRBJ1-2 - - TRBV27 CASGQNNYGYTF TGTGCCAGCGGGCAGAATAACTATGGCTACACCTTC
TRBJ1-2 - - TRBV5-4 CASSSGWVGGGGGYTF TGTGCCAGCAGCTCCGGTTGGGTCGGGGGAGGAGGCGGCTACACCTTC
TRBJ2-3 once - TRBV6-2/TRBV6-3 CASSPWDSDTQYF TGTGCCAGCAGCCCATGGGACTCTGATACGCAGTATTTT
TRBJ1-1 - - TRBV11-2 CASSSRPVEAFF TGTGCCAGCAGCTCGCGGCCTGTCGAAGCTTTCTTT
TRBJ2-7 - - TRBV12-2 CASRLEPSGAPYEQYF TGTGCAAGTCGCTTAGAACCTAGCGGGGCCCCCTACGAGCAGTACTTC
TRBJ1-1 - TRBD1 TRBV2 CASSRGQARNTEAFF TGTGCCAGCAGTCGAGGACAGGCAAGGAACACTGAAGCTTTCTTT
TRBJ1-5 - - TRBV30 CAWSVVLANQPQHF TGTGCCTGGAGTGTAGTTTTAGCCAATCAGCCCCAGCATTTT
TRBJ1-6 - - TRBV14 CASSQGSPGWGSEPLHF TGTGCCAGCAGCCAAGGCTCCCCAGGGTGGGGGTCGGAGCCCCTCCACTTT
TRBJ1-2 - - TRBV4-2 CASSQDIRNYGYTF TGTGCCAGCAGCCAAGACATCAGGAACTATGGCTACACCTTC
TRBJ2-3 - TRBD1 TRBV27 CASSFQGAYTDTQYF TGTGCCAGCAGTTTCCAGGGGGCTTACACAGATACGCAGTATTTT
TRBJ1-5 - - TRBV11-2 CASSQRWGQPQHF TGTGCCAGCAGCCAGAGATGGGGTCAGCCCCAGCATTTT
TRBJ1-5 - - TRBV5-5 CASSTYSNQPQHF TGTGCCAGCAGCACATATAGCAATCAGCCCCAGCATTTT
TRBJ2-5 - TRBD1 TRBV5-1 CASSRPGGVSETQYF TGCGCCAGCAGCCGCCCAGGGGGCGTCTCAGAGACCCAGTACTTC
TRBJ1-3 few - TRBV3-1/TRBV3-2 CASSPWSSSGNTIYF TGTGCCAGCAGCCCCTGGTCCTCCTCTGGAAACACCATATATTTT
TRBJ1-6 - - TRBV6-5 CASRGWGANPLHF TGTGCCAGCAGGGGATGGGGAGCTAACCCCCTCCACTTT
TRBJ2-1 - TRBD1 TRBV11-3 CASSQDRASYNEQFF TGTGCCAGCAGTCAAGACAGGGCGTCCTACAATGAGCAGTTCTTC
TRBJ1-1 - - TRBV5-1 CASSRNPREMNTEAFF TGCGCCAGCAGCCGCAACCCCCGGGAAATGAACACTGAAGCTTTCTTT
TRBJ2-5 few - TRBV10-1 CASSTNAVGTQYF TGCGCCAGCAGTACAAACGCTGTGGGGACCCAGTACTTC
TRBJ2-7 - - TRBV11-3 CASSLDPAEGLLYEQYF TGTGCCAGCAGCTTAGATCCCGCGGAGGGACTCCTCTACGAGCAGTACTTC
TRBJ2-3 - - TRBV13 CASSEGLTDTQYF TGTGCCAGCAGCGAGGGACTCACAGATACGCAGTATTTT
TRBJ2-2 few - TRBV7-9 CASSLTGANTGELFF TGTGCCAGCAGCTTAACGGGGGCGAACACCGGGGAGCTGTTTTTT